Listed below are T cell receptor beta chains from one sample, sequenced in a study of T cell responses to AZD1222 COVID-19 vaccine. Clones were read by immunoSEQ multiplex PCR, and TCRdb kept only the in-frame ones, dropping some. This sample has approximately 130,000 clones, with 91% found just once. The source material was peripheral blood, sampled on day 0 of AZD1222 vaccination. The receptors shown here come from an adult in good health. Each CDR3 is given with its conserved first and last residue. The order of the fields is D gene, V gene, J gene, clone size, CDR3 DNA, CDR3 protein. The D gene is left open where the match is weak. Where a row states a size, it is once, few, many or the class of an expanded clone; other rows omit it.

NA	TRBV12-5	TRBJ1-2	NA	TGTGCTAGTGGTTTGGGGGACTTTCCTTATGGCTACACCTTC	CASGLGDFPYGYTF
NA	TRBV19	TRBJ2-1	few	TGTGCCAGTAGTAGTTTAATGGGTGAGCAGTTCTTC	CASSSLMGEQFF
NA	TRBV5-1	TRBJ1-2	once	TGCGCCAGCAGCCAAAGTACAGGGTCCTATGGCTACACCTTC	CASSQSTGSYGYTF
TRBD1	TRBV6-5	TRBJ1-1	few	TGTGCCAGCAGCCAACAGGGGGCGGACACTGAAGCTTTCTTT	CASSQQGADTEAFF
NA	TRBV2	TRBJ1-6	NA	TGTGCCAGCAGGCCCCCCGGGACCTCAAATTCACCCCTCCACTTT	CASRPPGTSNSPLHF
NA	TRBV7-9	TRBJ1-4	once	TGTGCCAGCACGCATCGAGGCCATCGTCTAATTATTGATGAAAAACTGTTTTTT	CASTHRGHRLIIDEKLFF
NA	TRBV12-3/TRBV12-4	TRBJ2-3	NA	TGTGCCAGCAGTCTAAAAAAGGGTACGCAGTATTTT	CASSLKKGTQYF
NA	TRBV7-3	TRBJ1-2	once	TGTGCCAGCAGCCCACCCGGGGCGGGGAACTATGGCTACACCTTC	CASSPPGAGNYGYTF
NA	TRBV29-1	TRBJ2-1	NA	TGCAGCGACAGCTACAATGAGCAGTTCTTC	CSDSYNEQFF
NA	TRBV6-5	TRBJ1-1	NA	TGTGCCAGCAGTTACGGCCCGTTCGGGGAAGCTTTCTTT	CASSYGPFGEAFF
TRBD1	TRBV5-6	TRBJ1-2	NA	TGTGCCAGCAGCTTAGAGACAGGGAGGTATGGCTACACCTTC	CASSLETGRYGYTF
NA	TRBV24-1	TRBJ1-3	NA	TGTGCCACCAGTGATTTAGGGGGGTACTCTGGAAACACCATATATTTT	CATSDLGGYSGNTIYF
NA	TRBV10-3	TRBJ1-2	NA	TGTGCCATCAGTGCCCACAGGACGAACTATGGCTACACCTTC	CAISAHRTNYGYTF
TRBD1	TRBV7-2	TRBJ1-5	NA	TGTGCCAGCAGCTTAGAGGGGGCGGCCAATCAGCCCCAGCATTTT	CASSLEGAANQPQHF
NA	TRBV29-1	TRBJ2-2	NA	TGCAGCGTTGATCAGGGGTACACCGGGGAGCTGTTTTTT	CSVDQGYTGELFF
NA	TRBV5-6	TRBJ1-3	NA	TGTGCCAGCAGCCCACCCCAGGGCTCTGGAAACACCATATATTTT	CASSPPQGSGNTIYF
NA	TRBV30	TRBJ2-5	NA	TGTGCCTGGAGTTACCAGACCCCTGGGGAGACCCAGTACTTC	CAWSYQTPGETQYF
NA	TRBV19	TRBJ1-2	NA	TGTGCCAGTAGCCAGACAGGAGTAGCTGGCTACACCTTC	CASSQTGVAGYTF
TRBD1	TRBV19	TRBJ1-6	once	TGTGCCAGTAGGCCGCCAGGGGGAAATTCACCCCTCCACTTT	CASRPPGGNSPLHF
NA	TRBV28	TRBJ1-5	NA	TGTGCCAGCAGTACCAATCAGCCCCAGCATTTT	CASSTNQPQHF
NA	TRBV7-9	TRBJ2-3	NA	TGTGCCAGCAGCTTAGAGGCTATTAGCGTCCCGCAGTATTTT	CASSLEAISVPQYF
NA	TRBV5-1	TRBJ1-2	NA	TGCGCCAGCAGCTTGGGACAAGGGCTGACGGGTGGCTACACCTTC	CASSLGQGLTGGYTF
NA	TRBV19	TRBJ1-5	once	TGTGCCAGTAGTATAGAAGGCCCCGCCAGGGCCCCAAATAGCAATCAGCCCCAGCATTTT	CASSIEGPARAPNSNQPQHF
NA	TRBV10-1	TRBJ2-1	NA	TGCGCCAGCAGTGAGGGTCACCTCCAGTTCTTC	CASSEGHLQFF
NA	TRBV6-1	TRBJ2-1	NA	TGTGCCAGCAGTGGGAGGCTTTCGAGGGCTGAAACCGGCGATGAGCAGTTCTTC	CASSGRLSRAETGDEQFF
NA	TRBV12-3/TRBV12-4	TRBJ2-7	NA	TGTGCCAGCAGTATTGGCCCAGATAAGTACTTC	CASSIGPDKYF
NA	TRBV6-1	TRBJ1-1	NA	TGTGCCAGCAGGGAAGGTCTGGGCACTGAAGCTTTCTTT	CASREGLGTEAFF